What follows is one T cell receptor beta chain and its context. The antigen is undetermined. Profiled with immunoSEQ multiplex PCR; TCRdb holds only in-frame clones, not every one. The repertoire holds around 60,000 clones, roughly nine tenths seen once, with about 9.3% in the top ten. The CDR3 consists of 15 residues. CDR1 is SGHAT and CDR2 is FQNNGV in the germline V gene. V dropped 9 bases and J dropped 7 bases, with 21 bases sitting between them. The time point here: cycle 4 day 1 (C4D1), after five to seven weeks of nivolumab. Following autologous stem cell transplantation, relapse occurred in every patient, and exposure to brentuximab vedotin varied. Progressive disease, partial response or complete response was each patient's best response. The sample originates from a study of PD-1 blockade in classical Hodgkin lymphoma. Whole-study results and caveats: It was among complete responders that baseline diversity resembled that of newly diagnosed patients. The study found that TCR diversity rose significantly by C4D1 in CD4+ but not CD8+ cells. Repertoire differences have undefined causes, possibly disease activity or prior therapy.

V is TRBV11-2 and J is TRBJ1-4, with D tentatively TRBD1 (5 bases). The starting material was peripheral blood mononuclear cells (PBMCs), obtained before the fourth cycle of nivolumab. This sequence was found in a human donor with classical Hodgkin lymphoma. The CDR3 DNA reads as TGTGCCAGTTACAATTCGGGGCCTCTAGGTGAAAAACTGTTTTTT. Its protein is CASYNSGPLGEKLFF.